Following are 32 T cell receptor beta chains from one sample sequenced in a study of blood T cell repertoires in COVID-19. TCRdb's table, derived via immunoSEQ multiplex PCR, lists solely in-frame clones and lacks some. The data show roughly 440,000 clones, about 87% seen once. The sequenced material came from peripheral blood. Receptor source: a woman aged 45-59 years with COVID-19, enrolled during active disease.

The chain recombines TRBV5-4 with TRBJ1-6; D is possibly TRBD1 (5 bases). Trimming stripped 0 bases from V and 6 bases from J, with 10 bases between. CDR1 SGHNT and CDR2 YYREEE come from the germline V gene (reference sequence). The CDR3 sequence is 15 residues long. CDR3 in amino acids: CASSLGGRGNSPLHF. As DNA, the CDR3 is TGTGCCAGCAGCTTGGGGGGGAGGGGTAATTCACCCCTCCACTTT.

Comment on this clone: Compared with germline, one end of the junction differs, possibly owing to a read error. The chain links TRBV28 to TRBJ1-2; D not certain. Germline values: CDR1 MDHEN, CDR2 SYDVKM. The CDR3 has 8 residues. CDR3 region: CRRYGYTF. The CDR3 DNA reads TGCCGCCGGTATGGCTACACCTTC.

V gene TRBV5-8 combines with J gene TRBJ1-2; TRBD1 matches 8 bases. The CDR3 totals 16 residues. V was pared by 0 bases and J by 1 base, with 5 bases of the junction left unmatched. Germline loops: CDR1 SGHTS, CDR2 YDEGEE. CDR3 coding DNA: TGTGCCAGCAGCTTGGCCAGGGGGCCCGATAACTATGGCTACACCTTC. As protein: CASSLARGPDNYGYTF. Supplemented by reference TRBV5-8 and TRBJ1-2, the full variable domain reads EAGVTQSPTHLIKTRGQQATLRCSPISGHTSVYWYQQALGLGLQFLLWYDEGEERNRGNFPPRFSGRQFPNYSSELNVNALELEDSALYLCASSLARGPDNYGYTFGSGTRLTVV.

CDR3 nucleotides: TGTGCCAGTCAACAGGGGGCATCCCATGGCTACACCTTC. Translating it yields CASQQGASHGYTF. The rearrangement uses TRBV19 and TRBJ1-2; 9 bases agree with TRBD1. Germline V gives CDR1 LNHDA, CDR2 SQIVND (reference sequence). The CDR3 extends over 13 amino acids. Trimming cost V 8 bases and J 6 bases; bases outside gene matches: 7.

The chain employs TRBV11-2 and TRBJ1-2; 8 bases are shared with TRBD1. Germline CDR1 SGHAT, CDR2 FQNNGV. J was trimmed by 4 bases and V by 5 bases; bases with no gene match: 9. This CDR3 has 15 residues. CDR3 in amino acids: CASSHGTGPFYGYTF. In DNA, the CDR3 is TGTGCCAGCAGCCACGGGACAGGACCCTTCTATGGCTACACCTTC.

The CDR3 loop is CASRQGAGNEQFF. Here the CDR3 DNA reads TGTGCCAGCCGACAGGGGGCAGGGAATGAGCAGTTCTTC. The genes are TRBV12-3 or TRBV12-4 and TRBJ2-1; 10 bases are shared with TRBD1. CDR3 length equals 13 residues. V lost 8 bases to trimming and J lost 7 bases; unmatched junction nucleotides: 5.

This clone was observed a single time. The chain uses TRBV28 and TRBJ1-6, with TRBD1 matching 11 bases. The ends lost 7 bases at V and 15 bases at J; junction bases unmatched: 11. This CDR3 has 14 residues. The V gene's germline CDR1 is MDHEN and CDR2 SYDVKM. The CDR3 nucleotides are TGTGCCAGCACACCTGGGACAGGGGGGCTTCACCTCCACTTT. Translated, it gives CASTPGTGGLHLHF.

The rearrangement uses TRBV3-1 (or the pseudogene TRBV3-2) and TRBJ1-4; 7 positions agree with TRBD1. The CDR3 extends over 13 amino acids. Trimming removed 4 bases from V and 8 bases from J; junction bases left unmatched: 4. Germline CDR1 is LGHDT and CDR2 is YNNKEL (reference sequence). The CDR3 reads CASSLQGWEKLFF. CDR3 nucleotide sequence: TGTGCCAGCAGCCTACAGGGGTGGGAAAAACTGTTTTTT.

V gene TRBV5-4 combines with J gene TRBJ1-3, with D maybe TRBD1 (5 bases). The germline V gene has CDR1 SGHNT and CDR2 YYREEE (reference sequence). This CDR3 spans 16 amino acids. Trimming removed 6 bases at V and 2 bases at J, with 18 bases between. In DNA, the CDR3 is TGTGCCAGCACCCTACGGGGGTCCAGGACTGGAAACACCATATATTTT. Its translation: CASTLRGSRTGNTIYF.

This chain connects TRBV11-2 to TRBJ1-1; D remains unclear. This CDR3 region has 15 residues. The germline CDR1 and CDR2 sequences are SGHAT and FQNNGV. Trimming cost V 2 bases and J 1 base, with 11 bases left between them. The CDR3 spells CASSLRSAGNTEAFF. DNA of the CDR3: TGTGCCAGCAGCTTAAGGTCAGCAGGGAACACTGAAGCTTTCTTT.

This clone has only one observation. The chain joins TRBV6-1 to TRBJ1-2; D might be TRBD1 (5 bases). Germline V gives CDR1 MNHNS, CDR2 SASEGT. V was shortened by 0 bases and J by 6 bases, with 17 bases between the two germline ends. This CDR3 spans 16 amino acids. The CDR3 DNA sequence: TGTGCCAGCAGTGAAGCGGGCAACACAGGATGGGATGGCTACACCTTC. It is translated as CASSEAGNTGWDGYTF.

V gene TRBV9 combines with J gene TRBJ1-1; D is ambiguous. CDR3 size: 13 residues. Germline V lookup: CDR1 SGDLS, CDR2 YYNGEE. V lost 7 bases and J 1 base, leaving 11 bases between the germline ends. The chain's CDR3 is CASGEDANTEAFF. The CDR3 DNA is TGTGCCAGCGGAGAGGATGCGAACACTGAAGCTTTCTTT.

The V call is TRBV6-1, the J call TRBJ1-6; D is possibly TRBD1 (5 bases). This CDR3 is 14 amino acids long. V lost 8 bases, J lost 8 bases, and 16 bases lay in between. Per germline, CDR1 MNHNS and CDR2 SASEGT. The CDR3 is CASVPGGGDSPLHF. The DNA of the CDR3 is TGTGCCAGCGTCCCGGGGGGGGGTGATTCACCCCTCCACTTT.

The chain employs TRBV10-3 and TRBJ2-1; TRBD1 aligns across 9 bases. The CDR3 runs 14 residues. Germline-derived CDR1 and CDR2 are ENHRY and SYGVKD. With V trimmed by 8 bases and J by 7 bases, 9 bases remained unmatched. CDR3 in amino acids: CAIGGTGTGNEQFF. In DNA form, the CDR3 reads TGTGCCATCGGGGGGACAGGGACGGGTAATGAGCAGTTCTTC.

This chain uses TRBV6-6 with TRBJ2-5, with TRBD2 matching over 14 bases. The V gene end was trimmed by 5 bases and the J gene end by 4 bases; junction bases not matched to a gene: 9. The CDR3 is made up of 17 amino acids. Germline V CDR1 and CDR2: MNHNY, SVGAGI (reference sequence). The CDR3 DNA follows: TGTGCCAGCAGTCCGCGACTAGCGGGGGGGCCACCAGAGACCCAGTACTTC. Protein: CASSPRLAGGPPETQYF.

V gene TRBV3-1 (or the pseudogene TRBV3-2) combines with J gene TRBJ2-3, with 8 bases aligning to TRBD2. The germline CDR1 and CDR2 sequences are LGHDT and YNNKEL (reference sequence). The CDR3 is made up of 17 amino acids. Unmatched junction bases numbered 14, after V lost 1 base and J lost 8 bases. The chain's CDR3 is CASSQGHVRGAFATQYF. The CDR3 region has the DNA TGTGCCAGCAGCCAAGGCCATGTGCGGGGGGCCTTTGCTACGCAGTATTTT.

The V call is TRBV29-1, the J call TRBJ1-2; 8 bases map to TRBD1. This CDR3 has 12 amino acids. The germline gives CDR1 SQVTM, CDR2 ANQGSEA. The V gene end was trimmed by 5 bases and the J gene end by 9 bases; junction bases not matched to a gene: 8. The CDR3 loop is CSVRGTGASYTF. CDR3 nucleotides: TGCAGCGTTCGTGGGACAGGAGCCAGCTACACCTTC.

The rearrangement joins TRBV4-1 to TRBJ1-2; a weak D match, TRBD1 (5 bases). The CDR3 covers 18 residues. CDR1 MGHRA and CDR2 YSYEKL come from the germline V gene. Trimming cost V 6 bases and J 5 bases, with 28 bases left between them. The chain's CDR3 is CASSLGTRRDVNSYGYTF. The CDR3 DNA reads TGCGCCAGCAGTCTCGGGACTCGGCGGGACGTTAATTCATATGGCTACACCTTC.

This clone was detected a few times. This chain uses TRBV27 with TRBJ1-5, with a possible D match to TRBD1 (5 bases). Germline V lookup: CDR1 MNHEY, CDR2 SMNVEV (reference sequence). Trimming took 0 bases from V and 7 from J, leaving 10 bases between them. The CDR3 is 14 amino acids. CDR3 nucleotide sequence: TGTGCCAGCAGTTTATCGGTGGGGGGGCAGCCCCAGCATTTT. The encoded protein is CASSLSVGGQPQHF.

The genes are TRBV6-6 and TRBJ1-6, with a weak D call TRBD1 (5 bases). Trimming took 5 bases from V and 6 from J, leaving 11 bases between them. Looked up from germline, CDR1 is MNHNY and CDR2 is SVGAGI (reference sequence). This CDR3 is 14 amino acids long. The CDR3 bases are TGTGCCAGCAGTGCGACAGTTCCTAATTCACCCCTCCACTTT. It is translated as CASSATVPNSPLHF.

As concerns this clone: Additional DNA sequences in this sample encode the identical CDR3. The rearrangement joins TRBV7-8 to TRBJ1-1; D is uncertain. The CDR3 runs to 13 residues. Deletions cut 2 bases from V and 1 base from J, with 5 bases between. Germline V gene sequence: CDR1 SGHVS, CDR2 FQNEAQ. The chain's CDR3 is CASSLTGNTEAFF. Here the CDR3 DNA reads TGTGCCAGCAGCTTAACTGGGAACACTGAAGCTTTCTTT.

V gene TRBV6-5 combines with J gene TRBJ2-7; 12 bases match TRBD2. Germline CDR1 reads MNHEY; CDR2 reads SVGAGI. V dropped 5 bases and J dropped 6; count of bases not matched to a gene: 8. The CDR3 loop spans 15 amino acids. CDR3 in amino acids: CASSIGLAGMGEQYF. CDR3 DNA: TGTGCCAGCAGTATTGGACTAGCGGGGATGGGCGAGCAGTACTTC.

This chain joins TRBV6-5 and TRBJ1-1; D is uncertain. CDR1 is MNHEY and CDR2 is SVGAGI in the germline V gene. CDR3 length: 13 amino acids. V dropped 4 bases and J dropped 6 bases, with 12 bases sitting between them. In nucleotides, the CDR3 is TGTGCCAGCAGTTTAACAGCCAGGTCTGAAGCTTTCTTT. The encoded protein is CASSLTARSEAFF.

This clone turned up a few times. The V gene is TRBV29-1, the J gene TRBJ2-7, with D tentatively TRBD1 (6 bases). V gave up 1 base and J gave up 3 bases, with 10 bases separating them. The CDR3 is 13 amino acids. CDR1 and CDR2 (germline): SQVTM, ANQGSEA. CDR3 DNA sequence: TGCAGCGTTGAAGGGGACATAGGCTACGAGCAGTACTTC. Protein: CSVEGDIGYEQYF.

The chain recombines TRBV10-3 with TRBJ2-7, with D perhaps TRBD2 (6 bases). V shed 6 bases and J shed 6 bases, with 18 bases lying between them. Germline assignment: CDR1 ENHRY and CDR2 SYGVKD. This CDR3 is 14 amino acids long. Here the CDR3 reads CAIRDLGLQSEQYF. Here the CDR3 DNA reads TGTGCCATCAGGGACCTTGGACTACAATCCGAGCAGTACTTC.

The rearrangement joins TRBV5-8 to TRBJ2-5, with 7 bases identical to TRBD1. In germline, CDR1 is SGHTS, CDR2 YDEGEE. Trimming at V came to 3 bases and at J to 11 bases, leaving 10 bases not matched to a gene. This CDR3 spans 13 amino acids. CDR3 nucleotide sequence: TGTGCCAGCAGCTCGTTCCGGGACAGCTTTCAGTACTTC. Its translation: CASSSFRDSFQYF.

The chain combines TRBV28 with TRBJ1-2; D may be TRBD1 (6 bases). The germline gives CDR1 MDHEN, CDR2 SYDVKM. The germline V and J ends were trimmed by 3 bases and 4 bases, with 12 bases remaining between them. The CDR3 has 14 residues. CDR3 DNA: TGTGCCAGCAGTTTGGGGGCTGGATTCTATGGCTACACCTTC. Its translation: CASSLGAGFYGYTF.

V is TRBV19 and J is TRBJ2-7, with 10 positions matching TRBD1. CDR1 is LNHDA, CDR2 SQIVND, per germline (reference sequence). This CDR3 is 17 amino acids long. Trimming at V came to 3 bases and at J to 1 base, leaving 9 bases not matched to a gene. CDR3 region: CASSIPKTGGESYEQYF. CDR3 bases: TGTGCCAGTAGTATCCCCAAGACAGGGGGCGAGTCCTACGAGCAGTACTTC.

The J gene is TRBJ1-6, the V gene TRBV5-1; D gene unclear. Trimming left V 7 bases short and J 11 bases short, with 16 bases between. The CDR3 is 13 residues long. CDR1 SGHRS and CDR2 YFSETQ come from the germline V gene. CDR3 sequence: CASSRRPETPLHF. CDR3 DNA sequence: TGCGCCAGCTCCCGGAGGCCAGAAACACCCCTCCACTTT.

This clone has only one observation. The chain has TRBV4-1 and TRBJ2-2, with D perhaps TRBD1 (6 bases). The germline V gene encodes CDR1 MGHRA and CDR2 YSYEKL. V gave up 0 bases and J gave up 3 bases, with 11 bases separating them. The CDR3 spans 16 residues. The CDR3 here is CASSQDRAGDTGELFF. The CDR3, as DNA: TGCGCCAGCAGCCAAGATCGGGCAGGGGACACCGGGGAGCTGTTTTTT.

The V call is TRBV5-1, the J call TRBJ1-4; D not resolved. The germline V gene has CDR1 SGHRS and CDR2 YFSETQ. This CDR3 spans 13 amino acids. V was pared by 0 bases and J by 8 bases, with 8 bases between. The CDR3 loop is CASSLALGEKLFF. The CDR3 region has the DNA TGCGCCAGCAGCTTGGCTCTGGGCGAAAAACTGTTTTTT.

The chain is built from TRBV9 and TRBJ2-7; a weak D match, TRBD1 (5 bases). CDR1 is SGDLS, CDR2 YYNGEE, per germline. The germline V and J ends were trimmed by 0 bases and 2 bases, with 15 bases remaining between them. CDR3 size: 16 residues. The CDR3 region is CASSVGSGLRTYEQYF. The CDR3 region has the DNA TGTGCCAGCAGCGTAGGGTCAGGGTTAAGGACCTACGAGCAGTACTTC.